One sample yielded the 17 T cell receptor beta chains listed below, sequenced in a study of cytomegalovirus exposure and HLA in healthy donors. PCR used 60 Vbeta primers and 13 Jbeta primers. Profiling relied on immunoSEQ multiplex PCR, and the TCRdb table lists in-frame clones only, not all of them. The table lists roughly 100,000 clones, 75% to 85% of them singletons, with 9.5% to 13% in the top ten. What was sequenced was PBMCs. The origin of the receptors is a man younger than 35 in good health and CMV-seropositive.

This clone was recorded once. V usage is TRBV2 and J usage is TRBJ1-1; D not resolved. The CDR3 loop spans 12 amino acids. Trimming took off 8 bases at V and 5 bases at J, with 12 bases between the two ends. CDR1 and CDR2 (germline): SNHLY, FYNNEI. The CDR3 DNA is TGTGCCAGCGCTAGACTGTCAACTGAAGCTTTCTTT. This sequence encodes CASARLSTEAFF.

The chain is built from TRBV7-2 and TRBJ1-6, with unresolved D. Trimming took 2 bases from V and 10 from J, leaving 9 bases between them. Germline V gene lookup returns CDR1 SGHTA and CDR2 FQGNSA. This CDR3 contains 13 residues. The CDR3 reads CASSLRRGSPLHF. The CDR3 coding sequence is TGTGCCAGCAGCTTACGTCGGGGATCACCCCTCCACTTT.

CDR3 nucleotide sequence: TGTGCCAGCAGTGAAGAGGCGGCGGGGAATTCACCCCTCCACTTT. Protein product: CASSEEAAGNSPLHF. V gene TRBV6-1 combines with J gene TRBJ1-6; D not certain. V was shortened by 1 base and J by 7 bases, with 11 bases between the two germline ends. The CDR3 contains 15 residues. CDR1 and CDR2 from the germline V gene are MNHNS and SASEGT.

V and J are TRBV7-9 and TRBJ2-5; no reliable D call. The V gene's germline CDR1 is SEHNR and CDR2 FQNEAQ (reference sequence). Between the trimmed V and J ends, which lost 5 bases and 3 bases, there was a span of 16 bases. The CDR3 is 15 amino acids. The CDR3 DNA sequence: TGTGCCAGCAGCGCCCAGATTCTAGATAAAGAGACCCAGTACTTC. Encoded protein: CASSAQILDKETQYF.

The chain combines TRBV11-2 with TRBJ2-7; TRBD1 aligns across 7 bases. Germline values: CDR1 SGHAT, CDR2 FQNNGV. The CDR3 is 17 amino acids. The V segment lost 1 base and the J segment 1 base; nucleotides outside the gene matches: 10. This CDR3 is CASSLGGQGEISYEQYF. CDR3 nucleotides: TGTGCCAGCAGCTTAGGGGGGCAGGGGGAAATATCCTACGAGCAGTACTTC.

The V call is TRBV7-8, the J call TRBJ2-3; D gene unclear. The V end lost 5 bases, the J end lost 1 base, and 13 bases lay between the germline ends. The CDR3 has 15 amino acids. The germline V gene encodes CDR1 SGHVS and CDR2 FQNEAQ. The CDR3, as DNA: TGTGCCAGCAGCCCTTTCGACACTGGCACAGATACGCAGTATTTT. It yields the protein CASSPFDTGTDTQYF.

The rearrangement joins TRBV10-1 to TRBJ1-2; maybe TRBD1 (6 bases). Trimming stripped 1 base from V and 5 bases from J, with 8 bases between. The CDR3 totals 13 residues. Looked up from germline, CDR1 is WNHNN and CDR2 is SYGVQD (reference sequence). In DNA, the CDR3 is TGCGCCAGCAGTGAGTTGAGGGGGTATGGCTACACCTTC. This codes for CASSELRGYGYTF.

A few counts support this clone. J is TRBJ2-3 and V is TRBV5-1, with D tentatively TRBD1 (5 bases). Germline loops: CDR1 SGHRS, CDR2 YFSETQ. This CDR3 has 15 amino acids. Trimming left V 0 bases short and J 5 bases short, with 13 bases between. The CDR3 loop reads CASSLGGQGRDTQYF. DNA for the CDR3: TGCGCCAGCAGCTTGGGAGGCCAGGGTAGAGATACGCAGTATTTT. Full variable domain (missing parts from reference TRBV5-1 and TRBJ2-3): KAGVTQTPRYLIKTRGQQVTLSCSPISGHRSVSWYQQTPGQGLQFLFEYFSETQRNKGNFPGRFSGRQFSNSRSEMNVSTLELGDSALYLCASSLGGQGRDTQYFGPGTRLTVL.

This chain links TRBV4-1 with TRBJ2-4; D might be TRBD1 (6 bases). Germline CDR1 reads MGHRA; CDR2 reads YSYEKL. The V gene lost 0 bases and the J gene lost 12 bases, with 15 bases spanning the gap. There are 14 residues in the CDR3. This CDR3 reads CASSQEAQGTGQYF. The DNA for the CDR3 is TGCGCCAGCAGCCAAGAGGCGCAGGGGACCGGTCAGTACTTC.

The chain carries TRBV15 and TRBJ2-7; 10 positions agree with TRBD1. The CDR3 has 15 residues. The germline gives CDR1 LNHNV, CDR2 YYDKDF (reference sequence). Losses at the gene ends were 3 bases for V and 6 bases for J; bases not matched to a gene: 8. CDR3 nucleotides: TGTGCCACCAGCAGTGACCGGGACAGGGGTCGCGAGCAGTACTTC. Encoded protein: CATSSDRDRGREQYF.

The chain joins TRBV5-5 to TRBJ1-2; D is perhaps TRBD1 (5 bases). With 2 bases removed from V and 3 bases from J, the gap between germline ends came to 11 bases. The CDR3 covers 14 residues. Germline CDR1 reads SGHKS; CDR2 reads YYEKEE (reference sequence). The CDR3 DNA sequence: TGTGCCAGCAGCTTCCAGGGAGGGTACTATGGCTACACCTTC. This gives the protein CASSFQGGYYGYTF.

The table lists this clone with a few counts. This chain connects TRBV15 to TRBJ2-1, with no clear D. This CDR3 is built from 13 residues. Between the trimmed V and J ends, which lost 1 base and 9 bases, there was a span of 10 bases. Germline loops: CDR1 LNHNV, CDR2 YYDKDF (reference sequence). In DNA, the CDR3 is TGTGCCACCAGCAGAGTACCAGGTACTGAGCAGTTCTTC. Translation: CATSRVPGTEQFF. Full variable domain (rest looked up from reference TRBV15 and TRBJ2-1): DAMVIQNPRYQVTQFGKPVTLSCSQTLNHNVMYWYQQKSSQAPKLLFHYYDKDFNNEADTPDNFQSRRPNTSFCFLDIRSPGLGDTAMYLCATSRVPGTEQFFGPGTRLTVL.

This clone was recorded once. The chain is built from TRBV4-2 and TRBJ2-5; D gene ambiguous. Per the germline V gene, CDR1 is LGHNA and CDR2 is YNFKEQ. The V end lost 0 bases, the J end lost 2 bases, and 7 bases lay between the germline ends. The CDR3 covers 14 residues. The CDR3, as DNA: TGTGCCAGCAGCCAAGATGTCCTACAAGAGACCCAGTACTTC. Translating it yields CASSQDVLQETQYF.

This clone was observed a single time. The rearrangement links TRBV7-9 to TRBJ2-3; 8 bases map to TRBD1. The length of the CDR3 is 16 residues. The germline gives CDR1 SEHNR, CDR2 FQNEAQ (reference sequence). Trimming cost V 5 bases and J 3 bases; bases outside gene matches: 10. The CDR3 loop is CASSTRDRISTDTQYF. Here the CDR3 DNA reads TGTGCCAGCAGCACCCGGGACAGGATATCAACAGATACGCAGTATTTT.

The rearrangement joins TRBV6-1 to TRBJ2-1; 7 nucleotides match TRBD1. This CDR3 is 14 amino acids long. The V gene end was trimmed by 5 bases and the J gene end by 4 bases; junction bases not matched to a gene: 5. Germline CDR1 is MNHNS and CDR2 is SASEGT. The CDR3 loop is CASSKGGGYNEQFF. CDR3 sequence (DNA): TGTGCCAGCAGTAAAGGGGGCGGTTACAATGAGCAGTTCTTC.

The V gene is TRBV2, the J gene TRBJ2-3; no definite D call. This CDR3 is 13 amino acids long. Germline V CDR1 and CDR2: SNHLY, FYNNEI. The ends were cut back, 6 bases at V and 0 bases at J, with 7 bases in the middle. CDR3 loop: CASRIYSTDTQYF. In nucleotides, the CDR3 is TGTGCCAGCAGGATCTATAGCACAGATACGCAGTATTTT.

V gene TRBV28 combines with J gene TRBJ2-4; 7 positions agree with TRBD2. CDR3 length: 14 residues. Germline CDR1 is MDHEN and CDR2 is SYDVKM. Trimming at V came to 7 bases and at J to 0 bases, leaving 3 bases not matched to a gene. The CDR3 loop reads CASMGGGAKNIQYF. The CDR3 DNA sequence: TGTGCCAGCATGGGGGGGGGAGCCAAAAACATTCAGTACTTC. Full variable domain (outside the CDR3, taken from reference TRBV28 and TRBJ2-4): DVKVTQSSRYLVKRTGEKVFLECVQDMDHENMFWYRQDPGLGLRLIYFSYDVKMKEKGDIPEGYSVSREKKERFSLILESASTNQTSMYLCASMGGGAKNIQYFGAGTRLSVL.